This entry features one T cell receptor beta chain sequence. Its antigen is currently unknown. This CDR3 is missing its conserved last phenylalanine or tryptophan, likely due to a read error. The DNA is omitted, as the CDR3 cannot be located on it reliably, and the CDR3 follows TCRdb's listing. These data are taken from a study of Graves' ophthalmopathy and Graves' hyperthyroidism. Germline V CDR1 and CDR2: SGHVT, SQSDAQ. Both ends counted, the CDR3 spans 9 residues. Broader study findings: The model reached around 70% sensitivity and about 72% specificity for predicting ophthalmopathy progression. Blood samples also showed most expanded thyroid clonotypes exceeding 0.001 frequency.

Beta-chain TCR CDR3 regions were amplified from RNA transcripts. Amplification began with first-round RT-PCR using HTBI primers, then second-round multiplex PCR was performed. TCRdb re-called the multiplex PCR reads with MiXCR, one entry per CDR3 protein. This table has some 750,000 distinct CDR3 sequences, approximately 40% appearing once. Ophthalmopathy in the donors was of moderate-to-severe activity, with CAS ≥3, NOSPECS ≥4 and duration under 3 months. Diagnosis relied on clinical symptoms, serum thyroxine, TRAb, thyroid ultrasound and orbital computed tomography. The sequenced sample consisted of peripheral blood. The gene calls are TRBV7-4 and TRBJ2-5. The sequence derives from an adult man with Graves' ophthalmopathy. Here the CDR3 reads CASSSLPVD.